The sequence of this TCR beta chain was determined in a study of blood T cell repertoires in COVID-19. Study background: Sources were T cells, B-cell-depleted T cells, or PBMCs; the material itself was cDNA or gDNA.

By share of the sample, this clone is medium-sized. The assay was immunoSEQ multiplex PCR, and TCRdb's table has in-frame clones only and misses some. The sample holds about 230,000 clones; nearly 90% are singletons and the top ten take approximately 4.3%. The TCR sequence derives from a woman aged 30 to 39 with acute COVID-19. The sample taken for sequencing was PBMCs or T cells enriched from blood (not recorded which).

As DNA, the CDR3 is TGCGCCAGCAGTACGAGACAGGGAGCCCCTCAGCCCCAGCATTTT. Protein: CASSTRQGAPQPQHF. The chain is built from TRBV23-1 and TRBJ1-5; 7 nucleotides align to TRBD1. TRBV23-1 is designated an ORF whose function remains uncertain. V gave up 5 bases and J gave up 6 bases; unmatched junction bases: 10. The CDR3 is made up of 15 amino acids.